The clone carrying this T cell receptor beta chain appeared a few times. Its specificity is unknown. These data belong to a study of vaccination and CD4 T cells after COVID-19. The treatment denotes: 10-day PBMC culture with coronavirus spike peptide pools or control peptides (ViraFEST assay). The Oncomine TCR Beta short-read assay sequenced DNA from cultured CD4+ T cells. Via MiXCR, TCRdb re-called the PCR reads, giving one row per CDR3 protein. The table lists about 13,000 distinct CDR3 sequences, around 30% of them singletons, with roughly 30% in the top ten. Germline CDR1 is SNHLY and CDR2 is FYNNEI. The CDR3 is 14 residues long. Between the trimmed V and J ends, which lost 5 bases and 5 bases, there was a span of 15 bases.

The TCR sequence derives from a human donor who received a COVID-19 vaccine. Sequences were derived from CD4+ T cells from blood, cultured in vitro, sampled before SARS-CoV-2 vaccination. The chain links TRBV2 to TRBJ2-5; weak D call: TRBD2 (7 bases). CDR3 in DNA: TGTGCCAGCAGTTTCGGGGGGCGCTGGGAGACCCAGTACTTC. Its protein is CASSFGGRWETQYF.